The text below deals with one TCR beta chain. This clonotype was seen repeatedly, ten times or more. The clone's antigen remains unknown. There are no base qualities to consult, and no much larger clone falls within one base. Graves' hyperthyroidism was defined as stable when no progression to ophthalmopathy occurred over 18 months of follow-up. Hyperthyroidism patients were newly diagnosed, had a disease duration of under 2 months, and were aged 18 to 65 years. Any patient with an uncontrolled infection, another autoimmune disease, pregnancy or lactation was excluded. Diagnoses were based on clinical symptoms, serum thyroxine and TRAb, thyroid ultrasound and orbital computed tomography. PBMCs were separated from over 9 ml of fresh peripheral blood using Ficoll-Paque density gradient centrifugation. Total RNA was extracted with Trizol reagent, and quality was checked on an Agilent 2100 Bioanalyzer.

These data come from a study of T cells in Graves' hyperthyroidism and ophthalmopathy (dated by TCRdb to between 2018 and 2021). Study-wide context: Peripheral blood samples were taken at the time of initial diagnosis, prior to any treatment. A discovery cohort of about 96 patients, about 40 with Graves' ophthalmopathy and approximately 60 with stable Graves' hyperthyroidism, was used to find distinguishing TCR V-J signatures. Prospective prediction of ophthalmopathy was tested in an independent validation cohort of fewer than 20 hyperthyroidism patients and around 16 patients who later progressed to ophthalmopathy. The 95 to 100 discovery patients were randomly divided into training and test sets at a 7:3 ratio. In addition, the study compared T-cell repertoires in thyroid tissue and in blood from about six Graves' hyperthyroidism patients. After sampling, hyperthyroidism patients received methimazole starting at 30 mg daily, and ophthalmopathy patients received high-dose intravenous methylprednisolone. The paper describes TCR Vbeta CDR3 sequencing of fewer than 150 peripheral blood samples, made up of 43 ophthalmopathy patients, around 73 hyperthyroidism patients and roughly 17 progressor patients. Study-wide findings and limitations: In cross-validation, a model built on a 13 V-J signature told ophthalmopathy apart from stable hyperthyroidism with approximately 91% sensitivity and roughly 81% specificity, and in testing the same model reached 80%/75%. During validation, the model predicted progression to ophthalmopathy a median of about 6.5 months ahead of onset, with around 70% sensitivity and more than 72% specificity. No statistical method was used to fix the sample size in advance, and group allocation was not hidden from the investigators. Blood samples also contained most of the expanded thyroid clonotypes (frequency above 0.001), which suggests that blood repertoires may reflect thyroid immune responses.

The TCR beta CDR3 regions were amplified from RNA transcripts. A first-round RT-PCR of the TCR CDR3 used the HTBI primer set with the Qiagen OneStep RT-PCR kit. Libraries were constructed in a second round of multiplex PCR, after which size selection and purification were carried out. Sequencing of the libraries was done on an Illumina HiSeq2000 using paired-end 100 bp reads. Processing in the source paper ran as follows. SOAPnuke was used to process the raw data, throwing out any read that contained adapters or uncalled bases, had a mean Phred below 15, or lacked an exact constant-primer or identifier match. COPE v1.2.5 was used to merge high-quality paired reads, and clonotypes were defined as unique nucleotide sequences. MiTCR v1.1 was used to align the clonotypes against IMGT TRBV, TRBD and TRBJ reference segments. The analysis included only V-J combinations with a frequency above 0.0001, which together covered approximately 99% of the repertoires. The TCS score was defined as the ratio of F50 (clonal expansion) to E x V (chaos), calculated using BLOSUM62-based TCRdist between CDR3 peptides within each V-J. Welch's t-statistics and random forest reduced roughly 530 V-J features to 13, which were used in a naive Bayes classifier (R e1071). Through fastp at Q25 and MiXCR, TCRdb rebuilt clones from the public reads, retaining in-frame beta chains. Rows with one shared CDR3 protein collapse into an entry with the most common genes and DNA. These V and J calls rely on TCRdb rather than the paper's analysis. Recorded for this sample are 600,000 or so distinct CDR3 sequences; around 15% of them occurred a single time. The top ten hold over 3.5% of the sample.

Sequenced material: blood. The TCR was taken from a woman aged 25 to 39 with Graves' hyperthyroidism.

The CDR3 reads CSVGDWGPAEAFF. The DNA sequence is TGCAGCGTTGGGGATTGGGGACCGGCTGAAGCTTTCTTT. The rearrangement combines TRBV29-1 with TRBJ1-1, and TRBD1 may be the D gene, going by 5 matching bases. CDR1 is given as SQVTM and CDR2 as ANQGSEA, both from the germline V gene. The junction carries 15 bases between V and J, which are trimmed by 4 bases and 6 bases respectively. Taken from cysteine to phenylalanine, the CDR3 has 13 residues. The DNA shown is the 39-base CDR3, in frame from base 1.